The 3 T cell receptor beta chains listed next were all sequenced from one sample in a study of shared clonotypes between healthy human individuals. Using immunoSEQ multiplex PCR, the repertoire was profiled, and TCRdb retains in-frame clones only, with some absent. The sample records more than 900,000 clones, around 78% being singletons. The specimen was memory CD4+ T cells from PBMCs. Documented subset: CD45RA-negative fraction. These TCRs come from a man aged 18 to 30 in good health. Some clones in this sample may be carry-over from other donors' samples.

The chain has TRBV19 and TRBJ1-2; D call uncertain. Trimming left V 3 bases short and J 2 bases short, with 7 bases between. The CDR3 contains 13 residues. Germline values: CDR1 LNHDA, CDR2 SQIVND (reference sequence). In DNA form, the CDR3 reads TGTGCCAGTAGTATTGGCAGCAACTATGGCTACACCTTC. Translation: CASSIGSNYGYTF.

About this clone: A junction end diverges from the germline sequence, so it may reflect a read error. The chain links TRBV12-5 to TRBJ2-7; possible D gene TRBD1, 7 bases. The germline V gene has CDR1 LGHNT and CDR2 FRNRAP. The CDR3 consists of 12 residues. CDR3 nucleotide sequence: TGTGCTAGTGGTTTGCCAGGGGGGCCTATGGCCTTC. It translates to CASGLPGGPMAF.

The chain recombines TRBV5-4 with TRBJ2-1; the match to TRBD2 covers 9 bases. J was trimmed by 4 bases and V by 4 bases; bases with no gene match: 9. The CDR3 totals 16 residues. Germline V CDR1 and CDR2: SGHNT, YYREEE (reference sequence). CDR3 in amino acids: CASSMIRLAEYNEQFF. The CDR3 nucleotides read TGTGCCAGCAGCATGATTAGACTAGCGGAATACAATGAGCAGTTCTTC.